These 27 T cell receptor beta chains came from one sample sequenced in a study of patients and donors after allogeneic stem cell transplantation. One entry per CDR3 protein results from TCRdb running MiXCR on the RT-PCR reads. Among roughly 200,000 distinct CDR3 sequences listed, about 37% were seen once. Sequencing used blood, either unsorted or a sorted T cell fraction (not recorded which). The receptors were sampled from a human donor who was either an allogeneic HSCT recipient or a stem cell or donor lymphocyte infusion donor (not recorded which). It is not recorded whose cells these are; they may come from a transplant donor.

This clonotype was seen more than once but under ten times. The V and J genes are TRBV6-5 and TRBJ2-1; weak D call: TRBD2 (6 bases). Germline loops: CDR1 MNHEY, CDR2 SVGAGI. This CDR3 is built from 16 residues. The germline V and J ends were trimmed by 4 bases and 0 bases, with 13 bases remaining between them. The CDR3 here is CASSSEYSGSYNEQFF. The CDR3 bases are TGTGCCAGCAGTTCAGAATATAGCGGCTCCTACAATGAGCAGTTCTTC.

There are a few counts of this clonotype. V and J are TRBV27 and TRBJ1-3; possibly TRBD1 for D (6 bases). Trimming shortened V by 4 bases and J by 4 bases, and 11 bases separated the two germline ends. CDR3 length: 14 residues. The germline V gene encodes CDR1 MNHEY and CDR2 SMNVEV (reference sequence). Here the CDR3 reads CASSSDRSGNTIYF. The CDR3 DNA is TGTGCCAGCAGTTCCGACAGGTCCGGAAACACCATATATTTT.

In its sample, this clonotype was seen a few times. This chain joins TRBV7-7 and TRBJ2-3; D gene ambiguous. The CDR3 sequence is 13 residues long. Germline V lookup: CDR1 SSHAT, CDR2 FNYEAQ (reference sequence). V was shortened by 5 bases and J by 4 bases, with 10 bases between the two germline ends. DNA for the CDR3: TGTGCCAGCAGCCCCCTGACCCCAGATACGCAGTATTTT. Its translation is CASSPLTPDTQYF. The full variable domain, rest sourced from reference TRBV7-7 and TRBJ2-3, is GAGVSQSPRYKVTKRGQDVTLRCDPISSHATLYWYQQALGQGPEFLTYFNYEAQPDKSGLPSDRFSAERPEGSISTLTIQRTEQRDSAMYRCASSPLTPDTQYFGPGTRLTVL.

Worth noting for this clonotype: This CDR3 is missing its conserved last phenylalanine or tryptophan, likely due to a read error. The CDR3 reads CASREKNTEAFL. DNA for the CDR3: TGTGCCAGCCGGGAGAAAAACACTGAAGCTTTCTTG. The chain recombines TRBV6-5 with TRBJ1-1; D remains ambiguous. Germline values: CDR1 MNHEY, CDR2 SVGAGI. CDR3 length: 12 residues. V lost 8 bases, J lost 2 bases, and 9 bases lay in between.

This clonotype has ten or more counts. J is TRBJ2-1 and V is TRBV27; TRBD1 might be the D (6 bases). Germline lookup yields CDR1 MNHEY and CDR2 SMNVEV (reference sequence). This CDR3 is built from 14 residues. Between the trimmed V and J ends, which lost 4 bases and 7 bases, there was a span of 14 bases. CDR3 protein: CASSYRQGMNEQFF. The CDR3 region has the DNA TGTGCCAGCAGTTATCGGCAGGGGATGAATGAGCAGTTCTTC.

There are a few counts of this clonotype. The chain is built from TRBV27 and TRBJ2-3, with no clear D. Germline V lookup: CDR1 MNHEY, CDR2 SMNVEV (reference sequence). Between the trimmed V and J ends, which lost 6 bases and 1 base, there was a span of 5 bases. CDR3 length: 12 amino acids. CDR3: CASRSGTDTQYF. CDR3 in DNA: TGTGCCAGCAGAAGCGGCACAGATACGCAGTATTTT.

The rearrangement joins TRBV7-2 to TRBJ1-5, with D possibly TRBD1 on 5 matching bases. From germline, CDR1 is SGHTA and CDR2 FQGNSA. The CDR3 has 15 amino acids. The V and J ends lost 1 base and 3 bases respectively, with 10 bases between them. CDR3: CASSLGVGDNQPQHF. The CDR3 bases are TGTGCCAGCAGCTTAGGGGTAGGGGACAATCAGCCCCAGCATTTT.

This clonotype was detected a few times. The chain uses TRBV6-5 and TRBJ1-2, with 8 bases identical to TRBD1. The germline V gene encodes CDR1 MNHEY and CDR2 SVGAGI. CDR3 size: 15 residues. Trimming took 6 bases from V and 0 from J; bases not matched to a gene: 6. The CDR3 nucleotides read TGTGCCAGCAGCCGACAGGGGCCAGCTAACTATGGCTACACCTTC. It codes for CASSRQGPANYGYTF.

This clonotype was observed a handful of times. This chain uses TRBV12-3 or TRBV12-4 with TRBJ1-1, with D perhaps matching TRBD1 (6 bases). V was clipped by 7 bases and J by 5 bases, with 14 bases between them. The CDR3 spans 13 residues. DNA for the CDR3: TGTGCCAGCAAAGGACAGCGCAGGACTGAAGCTTTCTTT. This gives the protein CASKGQRRTEAFF.

This clonotype was recorded a few times. This rearrangement joins TRBV28 to TRBJ1-2, with 8 bases that match TRBD1. Germline lookup yields CDR1 MDHEN and CDR2 SYDVKM. The CDR3 extends over 16 amino acids. Trimming cost V 2 bases and J 5 bases; bases outside gene matches: 10. The CDR3 protein is CASSLNRGAYTYGYTF. The CDR3 DNA is TGTGCCAGCAGTTTAAACAGGGGGGCTTATACGTATGGCTACACCTTC.

The J gene is TRBJ2-5, the V gene TRBV5-1, with 7 bases identical to TRBD1. The CDR3 is 15 amino acids. CDR1 is SGHRS and CDR2 is YFSETQ in the germline V gene. The J segment lost 2 bases and the V segment lost 0 bases, leaving 4 bases of the junction unmatched. The DNA of the CDR3 is TGCGCCAGCAGCTTGGGCGTCAGGGGGCAAGAGACCCAGTACTTC. As protein: CASSLGVRGQETQYF. The complete variable domain, with remaining parts taken from reference TRBV5-1 and TRBJ2-5, reads KAGVTQTPRYLIKTRGQQVTLSCSPISGHRSVSWYQQTPGQGLQFLFEYFSETQRNKGNFPGRFSGRQFSNSRSEMNVSTLELGDSALYLCASSLGVRGQETQYFGPGTRLLVL.

This chain uses TRBV28 with TRBJ1-3; possible D gene TRBD1, 6 bases. The CDR3 runs 15 residues. The germline V gene has CDR1 MDHEN and CDR2 SYDVKM. Trimming stripped 7 bases from V and 2 bases from J, with 15 bases between. Here the CDR3 reads CASTQTGTTGNTIYF. The CDR3 bases are TGTGCCAGCACCCAGACTGGGACAACTGGAAACACCATATATTTT.

The chain links TRBV29-1 to TRBJ2-1; 7 bases match TRBD1. Germline loops: CDR1 SQVTM, CDR2 ANQGSEA. The CDR3 length is 14 residues. Trimming at V came to 7 bases and at J to 0 bases, leaving 6 bases not matched to a gene. CDR3 residues: CSESQGSSYNEQFF. The DNA of the CDR3 is TGCAGCGAGTCACAGGGGAGCTCCTACAATGAGCAGTTCTTC.

This chain links TRBV27 with TRBJ2-5, with no clear D. This CDR3 is 16 amino acids long. CDR1 is MNHEY and CDR2 is SMNVEV in the germline V gene (reference sequence). V was clipped by 5 bases and J by 4 bases, with 20 bases between them. The CDR3 nucleotides read TGTGCCAGCAGTCCGCTATGGCCGACCGGGTTAGAGACCCAGTACTTC. It specifies CASSPLWPTGLETQYF.

The chain couples TRBV10-3 to TRBJ1-6; D is unresolved. This CDR3 spans 12 amino acids. Deletions cut 7 bases from V and 7 bases from J, with 8 bases between. Germline CDR1 ENHRY, CDR2 SYGVKD. CDR3 protein: CAIKQRNSPLHF. In DNA form, the CDR3 reads TGTGCCATCAAGCAGAGGAATTCACCCCTCCACTTT.

The CDR3 spells CASSPSGVDINTGELFF. CDR3 DNA: TGTGCCAGCAGCCCCAGCGGGGTAGACATAAACACCGGGGAGCTGTTTTTT. The chain uses TRBV12-3 or TRBV12-4 and TRBJ2-2; 7 nucleotides line up with TRBD2. CDR3 length equals 17 residues. With 6 bases clipped from V and 2 bases from J, the junction kept 12 bases outside the gene matches.

The rearrangement links TRBV5-1 to TRBJ2-7; possible D gene TRBD1, 6 bases. The length of the CDR3 is 12 residues. The germline gives CDR1 SGHRS, CDR2 YFSETQ. The V end lost 4 bases, the J end lost 4 bases, and 9 bases lay between the germline ends. The CDR3 DNA follows: TGCGCCAGCAGCCCACAGGGATACGAGCAGTACTTC. Its protein is CASSPQGYEQYF.

The rearrangement links TRBV5-1 to TRBJ1-6; D not resolved. In germline, CDR1 is SGHRS, CDR2 YFSETQ. This CDR3 region has 14 residues. V was trimmed by 4 bases and J by 10 bases, leaving 15 bases between them. The CDR3 sequence is CASSDGQLGSPLHF. CDR3 nucleotides: TGCGCCAGCAGCGACGGTCAGCTTGGATCACCCCTCCACTTT.

The rearrangement joins TRBV28 to TRBJ2-1; 11 nucleotides line up with TRBD2. In germline, CDR1 is MDHEN, CDR2 SYDVKM. The CDR3 has 14 residues. Trimming cost V 8 bases and J 3 bases; bases outside gene matches: 3. CDR3 DNA: TGTGCCAGCCTCCTAGCGGGGGGCTACAATGAGCAGTTCTTC. Protein product: CASLLAGGYNEQFF.

This clonotype occurred a few times. The V call is TRBV12-3 or TRBV12-4, the J call TRBJ2-5; 8 positions match TRBD1. CDR3 size: 15 residues. V trimming: 5 bases; J trimming: 5 bases; junction bases outside the gene matches: 10. The DNA for the CDR3 is TGTGCCAGCAGTAGGGATTCGACAGGGGCCGAGACCCAGTACTTC. Translation gives CASSRDSTGAETQYF.

The V call is TRBV20-1, the J call TRBJ1-2, with 12 bases lining up with TRBD1. The CDR3 has 14 amino acids. The V gene's germline CDR1 is DFQATT and CDR2 SNEGSKA (reference sequence). Unmatched junction bases numbered 4, after V lost 0 bases and J lost 8 bases. CDR3 sequence: CSARDWDRGQGYTF. CDR3 bases: TGCAGTGCTAGAGATTGGGACAGGGGGCAAGGCTACACCTTC.

This clonotype was detected a few times. V gene TRBV9 combines with J gene TRBJ1-3; TRBD1 matches 8 bases. Germline lookup yields CDR1 SGDLS and CDR2 YYNGEE. The CDR3 is made up of 15 amino acids. Germline trimming cut 7 bases from V and 0 bases from J; bases unmatched to any gene: 6. This CDR3 is CASGRTGSSGNTIYF. The CDR3, as DNA: TGTGCCAGCGGCCGGACAGGGAGCTCTGGAAACACCATATATTTT.

The CDR3 bases are TGTGCCAGCAGCCACAGGGGGTCGGAGACCCAGTACTTC. Protein: CASSHRGSETQYF. The chain links TRBV3-1 to TRBJ2-5, with TRBD1 matching 7 bases. There are 13 residues in the CDR3. In germline, CDR1 is LGHDT, CDR2 YNNKEL (reference sequence). V gave up 3 bases and J gave up 5 bases; unmatched junction bases: 3.

The gene calls are TRBV12-3 or TRBV12-4 and TRBJ1-3; D unclear. Trimming removed 2 bases at V and 0 bases at J, with 17 bases between. The CDR3 consists of 18 residues. DNA of the CDR3: TGTGCCAGCAGTTTATTTGGCCCCGGTTCCTACTCTGGAAACACCATATATTTT. Its translation is CASSLFGPGSYSGNTIYF.

This clonotype came up a few times. This chain connects TRBV30 to TRBJ1-6; no clear D gene. Germline CDR1 reads GTSNPN; CDR2 reads SVGIG (reference sequence). The V gene lost 2 bases and the J gene lost 5 bases, with 13 bases spanning the gap. The CDR3 is 15 amino acids. This CDR3 reads CAWSRSKRNNSPLHF. CDR3 sequence (DNA): TGTGCCTGGAGTCGGTCAAAGCGGAATAATTCACCCCTCCACTTT. Based on the CDR3 plus reference TRBV30 and TRBJ1-6, the full variable domain is SQTIHQWPATLVQPVGSPLSLECTVEGTSNPNLYWYRQAAGRGLQLLFYSVGIGQISSEVPQNLSASRPQDRQFILSSKKLLLSDSGFYLCAWSRSKRNNSPLHFGNGTRLTVT.

The CDR3 sequence: CASSQDGRTRKEKLFF. The CDR3 nucleotides read TGCGCCAGCAGCCAAGATGGTAGGACACGTAAGGAAAAACTGTTTTTT. This chain connects TRBV4-1 to TRBJ1-4; possible D gene TRBD1, 5 bases. Per germline, CDR1 MGHRA and CDR2 YSYEKL. CDR3 length: 16 amino acids. V lost 0 bases to trimming and J lost 8 bases, with 16 bases between them.

This rearrangement joins TRBV12-3 or TRBV12-4 to TRBJ1-3; no clear D. This CDR3 has 13 residues. V was pared by 6 bases and J by 1 base, with 7 bases between. The CDR3 reads CASSPQSGNTIYF. CDR3 bases: TGTGCCAGCAGCCCCCAGTCTGGAAACACCATATATTTT.